Shown below are 22 T cell receptor beta chains from a single sample sequenced in a study of glioma-infiltrating T cells after dendritic cell vaccination. The time point denotes: after dendritic cell vaccination, including at tumor progression/relapse. Measured with immunoSEQ multiplex PCR; TCRdb has only the in-frame clones, and not every one. The sample records around 78,000 clones, 85% being singletons. The sequencing here drew on blood, taken after dendritic cell vaccination. The receptors shown here come from a human donor with glioblastoma.

The chain carries TRBV30 and TRBJ2-7; D gene ambiguous. Germline V gene lookup returns CDR1 GTSNPN and CDR2 SVGIG (reference sequence). Trimming left V 1 base short and J 3 bases short, with 4 bases between. CDR3 length equals 11 residues. CDR3 region: CAWSDFYEQYF. Written as DNA, the CDR3 is TGTGCCTGGAGTGACTTCTACGAGCAGTACTTC.

The CDR3 coding sequence is TGTGCCAGTAGTATGACAGGGCAGAACACTGAAGCTTTCTTT. This gives the protein CASSMTGQNTEAFF. The chain combines TRBV19 with TRBJ1-1; 7 bases agree with TRBD1. This CDR3 comprises 14 residues. Looked up from germline, CDR1 is LNHDA and CDR2 is SQIVND (reference sequence). V shed 3 bases and J 1 base; nucleotides not matched to a gene: 2.

V and J are TRBV7-9 and TRBJ1-2; no firm D call. Germline-derived CDR1 and CDR2 are SEHNR and FQNEAQ (reference sequence). CDR3 length: 15 residues. The V end was cut by 2 bases, the J end by 5 bases, with 15 bases between. CDR3 protein: CASSLSEGLIYGYTF. The CDR3 nucleotides read TGTGCCAGCAGCTTAAGTGAGGGCCTGATTTATGGCTACACCTTC.

The chain is built from TRBV28 and TRBJ2-1, with TRBD1 matching 8 bases. There are 15 residues in the CDR3. Germline CDR1 MDHEN, CDR2 SYDVKM. The V and J ends lost 5 bases and 5 bases, in that order; junction bases with no gene match: 8. CDR3 in amino acids: CASSMDREADNEQFF. The CDR3 bases are TGTGCCAGCAGTATGGACAGGGAAGCGGACAATGAGCAGTTCTTC. Supplemented by reference TRBV28 and TRBJ2-1, the full variable domain reads DVKVTQSSRYLVKRTGEKVFLECVQDMDHENMFWYRQDPGLGLRLIYFSYDVKMKEKGDIPEGYSVSREKKERFSLILESASTNQTSMYLCASSMDREADNEQFFGPGTRLTVL.

The genes are TRBV5-1 and TRBJ2-1, with 9 bases matching TRBD2. Looked up from germline, CDR1 is SGHRS and CDR2 is YFSETQ. This CDR3 is 14 amino acids long. The junction had 5 bases not matched to a gene; V was cut back by 4 bases and J by 6 bases. The CDR3 is CASSGAGGVNEQFF. For the CDR3, the DNA is TGCGCCAGCAGCGGAGCGGGGGGAGTCAATGAGCAGTTCTTC.

The V call is TRBV28, the J call TRBJ1-5, with TRBD1 identical over 8 bases. The CDR3 is 15 amino acids. With V trimmed by 6 bases and J by 5 bases, 9 bases remained unmatched. Germline V gives CDR1 MDHEN, CDR2 SYDVKM. CDR3 protein: CASRVEDRVHQPQHF. The CDR3 nucleotides are TGTGCCAGCAGGGTCGAGGACAGGGTTCATCAGCCCCAGCATTTT. The full variable domain, in which reference TRBV28 and TRBJ1-5 provide the parts outside the CDR3, is DVKVTQSSRYLVKRTGEKVFLECVQDMDHENMFWYRQDPGLGLRLIYFSYDVKMKEKGDIPEGYSVSREKKERFSLILESASTNQTSMYLCASRVEDRVHQPQHFGDGTRLSIL.

The table lists this clone with a count of one. The rearrangement joins TRBV27 to TRBJ2-2, with D perhaps matching TRBD1 (6 bases). The ends were cut back, 4 bases at V and 1 base at J, with 10 bases in the middle. The CDR3 sequence is 15 residues long. Germline-derived CDR1 and CDR2 are MNHEY and SMNVEV (reference sequence). CDR3: CASSSGTLNTGELFF. Written as DNA, the CDR3 is TGTGCCAGCAGTTCCGGGACATTGAACACCGGGGAGCTGTTTTTT.

The rearrangement uses TRBV11-2 and TRBJ2-6; TRBD2 is a possible D gene (5 bases). The CDR3 contains 19 residues. With 0 bases removed from V and 0 bases from J, the gap between germline ends came to 15 bases. The germline gives CDR1 SGHAT, CDR2 FQNNGV. The CDR3: CASSLDPGFDLSGANVLTF. CDR3 DNA sequence: TGTGCCAGCAGCTTAGATCCGGGGTTCGATCTCTCTGGGGCCAACGTCCTGACTTTC.

This chain links TRBV7-6 with TRBJ2-7; TRBD1 might be the D (7 bases). CDR1 is SGHVS and CDR2 is FNYEAQ in the germline V gene. V was trimmed by 2 bases and J by 3 bases, leaving 23 bases between them. The CDR3 runs 18 residues. The CDR3 sequence: CASSLSDAPRGVRYEQYF. The CDR3 DNA reads TGTGCCAGCAGCTTATCTGACGCGCCCAGGGGGGTTCGCTACGAGCAGTACTTC.

V is TRBV9 and J is TRBJ2-3, with D possibly TRBD2 on 5 matching bases. V lost 0 bases, J lost 4 bases, and 18 bases lay in between. CDR1 is SGDLS, CDR2 YYNGEE, per germline. The CDR3 covers 17 residues. CDR3 protein: CASSVVPRYSAADTQYF. For the CDR3, the DNA is TGTGCCAGCAGCGTAGTGCCCCGTTACTCAGCGGCAGATACGCAGTATTTT.

This sequence joins TRBV5-4 and TRBJ2-7; TRBD2 agrees at 8 bases. From germline, CDR1 is SGHNT and CDR2 YYREEE (reference sequence). The V and J ends lost 4 bases and 5 bases, in that order; junction bases with no gene match: 14. The CDR3 runs to 16 residues. CDR3 DNA: TGTGCCAGCAGCCCCGGCGGGCTAGCGGGCAATAACGAGCAGTACTTC. It translates to CASSPGGLAGNNEQYF.

This clone was seen once. V gene TRBV11-2 combines with J gene TRBJ2-7; 8 bases match TRBD1. The trim removed 7 bases at V and 2 bases at J, leaving 7 bases unmatched. Germline CDR1 SGHAT, CDR2 FQNNGV. This CDR3 is 14 amino acids long. CDR3 sequence: CASTGDRGPYEQYF. CDR3 in DNA: TGTGCCAGCACGGGAGACAGGGGCCCCTACGAGCAGTACTTC. Filled out from reference TRBV11-2 and TRBJ2-7, the complete variable domain reads EAGVAQSPRYKIIEKRQSVAFWCNPISGHATLYWYQQILGQGPKLLIQFQNNGVVDDSQLPKDRFSAERLKGVDSTLKIQPAKLEDSAVYLCASTGDRGPYEQYFGPGTRLTVT.

This clone has only one observation. V gene TRBV7-2 combines with J gene TRBJ2-7; a weak D match, TRBD2 (6 bases). Germline V gives CDR1 SGHTA, CDR2 FQGNSA. The CDR3 loop spans 14 amino acids. The germline V and J ends were trimmed by 5 bases and 1 base, with 12 bases remaining between them. The CDR3 sequence is CASSTQTRSYEQYF. The CDR3, as DNA: TGTGCCAGCAGCACCCAGACTAGATCCTACGAGCAGTACTTC.

This chain links TRBV13 with TRBJ2-2; perhaps TRBD2 as D (6 bases). The V end was cut by 5 bases, the J end by 4 bases, with 11 bases between. This CDR3 is 14 amino acids long. Per the germline V gene, CDR1 is PRHDT and CDR2 is FYEKMQ (reference sequence). The CDR3 loop is CASSARDSTGELFF. The DNA for the CDR3 is TGTGCCAGCAGCGCCCGGGACTCCACCGGGGAGCTGTTTTTT. The whole variable domain, filled in from reference TRBV13 and TRBJ2-2, reads AAGVIQSPRHLIKEKRETATLKCYPIPRHDTVYWYQQGPGQDPQFLISFYEKMQSDKGSIPDRFSAQQFSDYHSELNMSSLELGDSALYFCASSARDSTGELFFGEGSRLTVL.

V is TRBV6-1 and J is TRBJ2-1, with 8 nucleotides matching TRBD2. CDR3 length: 16 amino acids. V lost 1 base and J lost 4; bases outside the gene matches: 6. The germline gives CDR1 MNHNS, CDR2 SASEGT. The CDR3 sequence is CASSEEGGGQYNEQFF. CDR3 in DNA: TGTGCCAGCAGTGAAGAGGGCGGGGGGCAGTACAATGAGCAGTTCTTC.

The chain employs TRBV11-1 and TRBJ2-7, with a tentative D call TRBD1 (6 bases). CDR3 length: 16 amino acids. The germline CDR1 and CDR2 sequences are SGHAT and FQDESV (reference sequence). Trimming shortened V by 5 bases and J by 2 bases, and 19 bases separated the two germline ends. CDR3 in DNA: TGTGCCAGCAGCAGGCGGTGGGGGCAGGAAACCTACGAGCAGTACTTC. Its translation is CASSRRWGQETYEQYF.

V and J are TRBV6-5 and TRBJ1-5; TRBD1 matches 7 bases. The CDR3 sequence is 13 residues long. The germline gives CDR1 MNHEY, CDR2 SVGAGI. V dropped 5 bases and J dropped 4; count of bases not matched to a gene: 2. In DNA form, the CDR3 reads TGTGCCAGCAGTACGACAGGGAATCAGCCCCAGCATTTT. Its protein product is CASSTTGNQPQHF.

The CDR3 reads CASSSVTPTDTQYF. The CDR3 DNA sequence: TGTGCCAGCAGCAGCGTTACCCCCACAGATACGCAGTATTTT. The J gene is TRBJ2-3, the V gene TRBV2; D gene unclear. The CDR3 extends over 14 amino acids. The V gene lost 6 bases and the J gene lost 2 bases, with 12 bases spanning the gap. Germline V lookup: CDR1 SNHLY, CDR2 FYNNEI.

This rearrangement joins TRBV15 to TRBJ2-4; TRBD1 agrees at 10 bases. CDR1 and CDR2 (germline): LNHNV, YYDKDF (reference sequence). V shed 0 bases, J shed 9 bases, and the junction held 5 bases outside the gene matches. The length of the CDR3 is 15 residues. In nucleotides, the CDR3 is TGTGCCACCAGCAGAGAGAGACAGGGGGCGGTCATTCAGTACTTC. This sequence encodes CATSRERQGAVIQYF.

The chain recombines TRBV5-4 with TRBJ2-7; TRBD2 matches 7 bases. Germline V gene data show CDR1 as SGHNT and CDR2 as YYREEE (reference sequence). This CDR3 has 14 residues. The V segment lost 4 bases and the J segment 6 bases; nucleotides outside the gene matches: 10. The CDR3: CASSPAAGVSEQYF. The CDR3 bases are TGTGCCAGCAGCCCCGCGGCGGGAGTCTCCGAGCAGTACTTC.

The gene calls are TRBV11-1 and TRBJ1-1; a weak D match, TRBD1 (6 bases). Germline CDR1 is SGHAT and CDR2 is FQDESV (reference sequence). Trimming shortened V by 6 bases and J by 0 bases, and 11 bases separated the two germline ends. CDR3 size: 14 residues. The CDR3 coding sequence is TGTGCCAGCAGTCGACAGGTTATGAACACTGAAGCTTTCTTT. It encodes CASSRQVMNTEAFF.

The V gene is TRBV18, the J gene TRBJ1-5; the D gene is possibly TRBD1 (6 bases). Germline CDR1 is KGHSH and CDR2 is LQKENI. Deletions cut 6 bases from V and 5 bases from J, with 11 bases between. The CDR3 spans 13 residues. The DNA for the CDR3 is TGTGCCAGCTCCAAGGGGGTGGATCAGCCCCAGCATTTT. It is translated as CASSKGVDQPQHF.